This record looks at one T cell receptor beta chain sequence and its context. Its matching antigen is unknown. The repertoire was sequenced with immunoSEQ multiplex PCR; TCRdb's copy has only in-frame clones and lacks some. The sample contains millions of clones, around 90% of which appear only once. The donors were all Caucasian adults (living in Nashville, Tennessee). This specimen belongs to a study of shared clonotypes between healthy human individuals. Whole-study findings and limits: Rarefaction curves obtained for sorted subsets showed sequencing incomplete despite large depth.

Germline CDR1 is MGHRA and CDR2 is YSYEKL. The CDR3 spans 17 residues. Trimming removed 0 bases at V and 1 base at J, with 15 bases between. The TCR was taken from a man younger than 30 in good health. The chain uses TRBV4-1 and TRBJ1-1; tentative D call: TRBD1 (6 bases). Material: naive CD4+ T cells sorted from blood. Subset here: CD45RA+ positively selected. This CDR3 is CASSQESTRGQNTEAFF. Here the CDR3 DNA reads TGCGCCAGCAGCCAAGAGTCAACCAGGGGCCAGAACACTGAAGCTTTCTTT.